This T cell receptor beta chain emerged from a study of cytotoxic CD8 clonotypes in ibrutinib-treated CLL. In the study overall: Complete response was seen in 2 patients and partial in around 24; about twelve progressed and roughly 15 stayed remitted after a median around 6 years. Study-wide points: The study found baseline clonality above age-matched healthy donors, tracking circulating CD8+ T-cell counts. Clonality increased with ibrutinib response but returned toward baseline at progression.

Assay: immunoSEQ multiplex PCR; the TCRdb copy retains only in-frame clones and omits some. The sample contains fewer than 45,000 clones, 65% to 75% of which appear only once. A single count supports this clone. The antigen is unknown. The sequence was collected from a human donor with chronic lymphocytic leukemia. This specimen was PBMCs, taken at disease progression, from a patient treated with ibrutinib.

The CDR3 DNA is TGTGCCAGCAGACCCACAGGGACAAGCACTGAAGCTTTCTTT. Its translation is CASRPTGTSTEAFF. This rearrangement joins TRBV14 to TRBJ1-1; tentative D call: TRBD1 (6 bases). The V end was cut by 6 bases, the J end by 4 bases, with 15 bases between. This CDR3 spans 14 amino acids. The germline V gene encodes CDR1 SGHDN and CDR2 FVKESK.